The T cell receptor beta chain under discussion was sequenced for a study of T cell repertoires in cytomegalovirus infection. About the research overall: Shared public TCR beta signatures pointed to both CMV infection and a matching HLA type.

Ten or more counts support this clonotype. Its antigen remains unknown. Study-level points and caveats: Frequencies of public TCR beta families were cumulated, and this identified carriers of CMV plus the relevant HLA. The ex vivo response was dominated by HLA-C-restricted CMV-specific TCR beta clonotypes.

MiXCR, applied by TCRdb to the reads, yields one record per CDR3 protein. The table includes around 200,000 distinct CDR3 sequences, roughly a sixth detected once. This CDR3 comprises 15 residues. Trimming removed 3 bases from V and 1 base from J, with 10 bases in between. Germline V gene data show CDR1 as LGHNT and CDR2 as FRNRAP. Material for sequencing was CD8+ T cells from PBMCs. The chain links TRBV12-5 to TRBJ1-5, with a weak D call TRBD1 (6 bases). The TCR comes from a human donor in good health (CMV status not recorded). Some clones in this sample may be carry-over from other donors' samples. The CDR3, as DNA: TGTGCTAGTGGTTTAGGGGGGGCCAGCAATCAGCCCCAGCATTTT. Residues: CASGLGGASNQPQHF.